This is a list of T cell receptor beta chains from one sample in a study of blood T cell repertoires in COVID-19. TCRdb's copy holds only in-frame clones and misses some; the assay was immunoSEQ multiplex PCR. This table holds 99,000 or so clones, approximately 88% found once. Source material: peripheral blood. The receptors come from a human donor in a cohort sampled during active COVID-19. Both conserved end residues are part of each CDR3. A D gene is named only where the DNA matches it firmly. Clone size is not always given. Where it is, it says once, few, many or a class for expanded clones.

V gene: TRBV29-1; J gene: TRBJ2-7; D gene: -; clone size: -; CDR3 protein: CSVVFRDSSSEQYF; CDR3 DNA: TGCAGCGTAGTCTTCCGGGACTCATCTTCCGAGCAGTACTTC
V gene: TRBV11-1; J gene: TRBJ2-1; D gene: -; clone size: -; CDR3 protein: CASSLEQLNEQFF; CDR3 DNA: TGTGCCAGCAGCTTAGAACAGCTCAATGAGCAGTTCTTC
V gene: TRBV10-3; J gene: TRBJ2-7; D gene: TRBD2; clone size: -; CDR3 protein: CAISEVGGTYEQYF; CDR3 DNA: TGTGCCATCAGTGAAGTCGGGGGGACTTACGAGCAGTACTTC
V gene: TRBV7-9; J gene: TRBJ2-3; D gene: -; clone size: -; CDR3 protein: CASSSGLIDTDTQYF; CDR3 DNA: TGTGCCAGCAGTTCCGGACTCATTGACACAGATACGCAGTATTTT
V gene: TRBV6-1; J gene: TRBJ2-1; D gene: -; clone size: -; CDR3 protein: CASSEDSRFETYNEQFF; CDR3 DNA: TGTGCCAGCAGTGAAGACAGCCGATTCGAAACCTACAATGAGCAGTTCTTC
V gene: TRBV15; J gene: TRBJ1-5; D gene: -; clone size: -; CDR3 protein: CATSRDQNQPQHF; CDR3 DNA: TGTGCCACCAGCAGAGATCAAAATCAGCCCCAGCATTTT
V gene: TRBV6-6; J gene: TRBJ2-2; D gene: TRBD1; clone size: -; CDR3 protein: CASSSHSRDRDGELFF; CDR3 DNA: TGTGCCAGCAGTTCACATTCCCGGGACAGGGACGGGGAGCTGTTTTTT
V gene: TRBV5-1; J gene: TRBJ2-2; D gene: TRBD2; clone size: -; CDR3 protein: CASSLRGLAGDTNTGELFF; CDR3 DNA: TGCGCCAGCAGCTTGAGGGGACTAGCGGGGGACACTAACACCGGGGAGCTGTTTTTT
V gene: TRBV5-1; J gene: TRBJ1-3; D gene: -; clone size: -; CDR3 protein: CASSPSGQSSRVSGNTIYF; CDR3 DNA: TGCGCCAGCAGCCCCTCTGGACAATCCAGTAGGGTATCTGGAAACACCATATATTTT
V gene: TRBV3-1/TRBV3-2; J gene: TRBJ1-2; D gene: TRBD1; clone size: once; CDR3 protein: CGRLGDRINYGYTF; CDR3 DNA: TGTGGTAGATTAGGGGACAGAATTAACTATGGCTACACCTTC
V gene: TRBV7-3; J gene: TRBJ2-1; D gene: TRBD2; clone size: once; CDR3 protein: CASSLEGTSRREQFF; CDR3 DNA: TGTGCCAGCAGCTTAGAAGGGACTAGCCGCCGGGAGCAGTTCTTC
V gene: TRBV5-6; J gene: TRBJ2-3; D gene: TRBD2; clone size: once; CDR3 protein: CASSFREGPTDTQYF; CDR3 DNA: TGTGCCAGCAGCTTTCGGGAGGGCCCAACAGATACGCAGTATTTT
V gene: TRBV12-5; J gene: TRBJ2-1; D gene: TRBD2; clone size: -; CDR3 protein: CASGIGGAENEQFF; CDR3 DNA: TGTGCTAGTGGTATCGGGGGGGCCGAGAATGAGCAGTTCTTC
V gene: TRBV28; J gene: TRBJ2-2; D gene: -; clone size: -; CDR3 protein: CASSPAGNTGELFF; CDR3 DNA: TGTGCCAGCAGTCCTGCGGGGAACACCGGGGAGCTGTTTTTT
V gene: TRBV4-1; J gene: TRBJ2-7; D gene: TRBD1; clone size: few; CDR3 protein: CASSHAAGGWDEQYF; CDR3 DNA: TGCGCCAGCAGCCATGCCGCAGGGGGCTGGGACGAGCAGTACTTC
V gene: TRBV3-1/TRBV3-2; J gene: TRBJ1-6; D gene: -; clone size: -; CDR3 protein: CASSTGVRGSPLHF; CDR3 DNA: TGTGCCAGCAGCACAGGAGTAAGAGGTTCACCTCTCCACTTT
V gene: TRBV5-1; J gene: TRBJ2-1; D gene: TRBD1; clone size: -; CDR3 protein: CASTTHGTGVSNEQFF; CDR3 DNA: TGCGCCAGCACCACCCACGGGACAGGGGTCTCCAATGAGCAGTTCTTC
V gene: TRBV11-2; J gene: TRBJ1-1; D gene: -; clone size: -; CDR3 protein: CASSLGGGNTEAFF; CDR3 DNA: TGTGCCAGCAGCTTAGGAGGGGGTAACACTGAAGCTTTCTTT
V gene: TRBV4-2; J gene: TRBJ2-3; D gene: TRBD2; clone size: once; CDR3 protein: CASSQELAGTDTQYF; CDR3 DNA: TGTGCCAGCAGCCAAGAGTTAGCGGGGACAGATACGCAGTATTTT
V gene: TRBV9; J gene: TRBJ1-1; D gene: -; clone size: -; CDR3 protein: CASSVGTVEPFF; CDR3 DNA: TGTGCCAGCAGCGTAGGCACGGTTGAACCTTTCTTT
V gene: TRBV15; J gene: TRBJ2-7; D gene: -; clone size: -; CDR3 protein: CATSRAGYEQYF; CDR3 DNA: TGTGCCACCAGCAGGGCTGGCTACGAGCAGTACTTC
V gene: TRBV19; J gene: TRBJ2-1; D gene: TRBD2; clone size: -; CDR3 protein: CASTQNSGGSEQFF; CDR3 DNA: TGTGCCAGTACCCAGAATAGCGGGGGAAGTGAGCAGTTCTTC
V gene: TRBV4-1; J gene: TRBJ2-3; D gene: -; clone size: -; CDR3 protein: CASSQEFITDTQYF; CDR3 DNA: TGCGCCAGCAGCCAAGAATTTATCACAGATACGCAGTATTTT
V gene: TRBV18; J gene: TRBJ1-2; D gene: -; clone size: -; CDR3 protein: CASSPERGVAYGYTF; CDR3 DNA: TGTGCCAGCTCACCAGAAAGGGGCGTCGCCTATGGCTACACCTTC
V gene: TRBV28; J gene: TRBJ2-7; D gene: TRBD1; clone size: -; CDR3 protein: CASSSHGQGSSSQYF; CDR3 DNA: TGTGCCAGCAGTTCGCATGGACAGGGAAGCTCTTCGCAGTACTTC
V gene: TRBV18; J gene: TRBJ1-4; D gene: -; clone size: -; CDR3 protein: CASSRGGHGEKLFF; CDR3 DNA: TGTGCCAGCTCACGGGGGGGGCACGGTGAAAAACTGTTTTTT
V gene: TRBV7-8; J gene: TRBJ2-2; D gene: -; clone size: -; CDR3 protein: CASSFLRGSGELFF; CDR3 DNA: TGTGCCAGCAGCTTCCTTAGAGGTTCCGGGGAGCTGTTTTTT
V gene: TRBV11-3; J gene: TRBJ2-7; D gene: TRBD1; clone size: -; CDR3 protein: CASSSWTGGNYEQYF; CDR3 DNA: TGTGCCAGCAGCTCATGGACAGGGGGGAACTACGAGCAGTACTTC
V gene: TRBV2; J gene: TRBJ2-4; D gene: -; clone size: -; CDR3 protein: CASSEQASGDIQYF; CDR3 DNA: TGTGCCAGCAGTGAGCAGGCATCAGGGGACATTCAGTACTTC
V gene: TRBV11-2; J gene: TRBJ2-2; D gene: -; clone size: -; CDR3 protein: CASSQVAGELFF; CDR3 DNA: TGTGCCAGCAGCCAGGTGGCCGGGGAGCTGTTTTTT
V gene: TRBV7-2; J gene: TRBJ2-4; D gene: -; clone size: once; CDR3 protein: CASSLRVTERAKNIQYF; CDR3 DNA: TGTGCCAGCAGCTTACGGGTTACGGAGAGGGCCAAAAACATTCAGTACTTC
V gene: TRBV4-1; J gene: TRBJ1-1; D gene: -; clone size: -; CDR3 protein: CASSQGRIWGPEGEAFF; CDR3 DNA: TGCGCCAGCAGCCAAGGGCGCATCTGGGGGCCCGAGGGGGAAGCTTTCTTT
V gene: TRBV30; J gene: TRBJ2-2; D gene: -; clone size: -; CDR3 protein: CAWSVQGGGELFF; CDR3 DNA: TGTGCCTGGAGTGTACAGGGTGGCGGGGAGCTGTTTTTT
V gene: TRBV7-2; J gene: TRBJ1-3; D gene: TRBD1; clone size: -; CDR3 protein: CASSLGMTGAGNTIYF; CDR3 DNA: TGTGCCAGCAGCTTAGGAATGACAGGGGCTGGAAACACCATATATTTT
V gene: TRBV6-5; J gene: TRBJ1-2; D gene: -; clone size: once; CDR3 protein: CASTTGGRLNGYTF; CDR3 DNA: TGTGCCAGCACCACCGGAGGCCGCCTTAATGGCTACACCTTC
V gene: TRBV5-1; J gene: TRBJ1-4; D gene: -; clone size: -; CDR3 protein: CASSPTGATNEKLFF; CDR3 DNA: TGCGCCAGCAGCCCGACAGGTGCAACTAATGAAAAACTGTTTTTT
V gene: TRBV9; J gene: TRBJ1-2; D gene: -; clone size: once; CDR3 protein: CASSVGGSSYGYTF; CDR3 DNA: TGTGCCAGCAGCGTGGGAGGGTCCAGCTATGGCTACACCTTC
V gene: TRBV7-9; J gene: TRBJ2-1; D gene: TRBD1; clone size: -; CDR3 protein: CASSSPGTGWFF; CDR3 DNA: TGTGCCAGCAGCTCTCCTGGGACAGGGTGGTTCTTC
V gene: TRBV28; J gene: TRBJ2-4; D gene: TRBD1; clone size: -; CDR3 protein: CASEGTGKNIQYF; CDR3 DNA: TGTGCCAGCGAGGGGACAGGCAAAAACATTCAGTACTTC
V gene: TRBV2; J gene: TRBJ1-5; D gene: -; clone size: few; CDR3 protein: CASSGFPGFPQHF; CDR3 DNA: TGTGCCAGCAGTGGATTCCCGGGGTTTCCCCAGCATTTT
V gene: TRBV2; J gene: TRBJ1-5; D gene: -; clone size: -; CDR3 protein: CASRAGDGDQPQHF; CDR3 DNA: TGTGCCAGCAGGGCAGGGGACGGAGATCAGCCCCAGCATTTT
V gene: TRBV9; J gene: TRBJ2-1; D gene: TRBD2; clone size: -; CDR3 protein: CASSAGRSQFWAGVSDEQFF; CDR3 DNA: TGTGCCAGCAGCGCAGGACGGTCTCAGTTCTGGGCGGGAGTGTCCGATGAGCAGTTCTTC
V gene: TRBV5-1; J gene: TRBJ2-3; D gene: TRBD1; clone size: -; CDR3 protein: CASSFAQGTDTQYF; CDR3 DNA: TGCGCCAGCAGCTTCGCACAGGGGACAGATACGCAGTATTTT
V gene: TRBV5-1; J gene: TRBJ1-5; D gene: -; clone size: few; CDR3 protein: CASSLTGRGDQPQHF; CDR3 DNA: TGCGCCAGCAGCTTGACCGGGAGAGGGGATCAGCCCCAGCATTTT
V gene: TRBV11-2; J gene: TRBJ2-1; D gene: TRBD2; clone size: -; CDR3 protein: CASSLGVAGGTYNEQFF; CDR3 DNA: TGTGCCAGCAGCTTAGGCGTAGCGGGAGGAACCTACAATGAGCAGTTCTTC
V gene: TRBV10-3; J gene: TRBJ1-6; D gene: -; clone size: -; CDR3 protein: CAINRAYNSPLHF; CDR3 DNA: TGTGCCATCAACAGGGCTTATAATTCACCCCTCCACTTT
V gene: TRBV2; J gene: TRBJ2-7; D gene: -; clone size: once; CDR3 protein: CASRNTYEQYF; CDR3 DNA: TGTGCCAGCAGAAACACCTACGAGCAGTACTTC
V gene: TRBV10-3; J gene: TRBJ2-3; D gene: TRBD2; clone size: -; CDR3 protein: CAISGLAGSTDTQYF; CDR3 DNA: TGTGCCATCTCCGGACTAGCGGGGAGCACAGATACGCAGTATTTT
V gene: TRBV18; J gene: TRBJ1-4; D gene: TRBD1; clone size: -; CDR3 protein: CASSRGTAGVEKLFF; CDR3 DNA: TGTGCCAGCTCACGCGGGACAGCCGGGGTGGAAAAACTGTTTTTT
V gene: TRBV5-4; J gene: TRBJ1-2; D gene: -; clone size: -; CDR3 protein: CASSLASPGNGYTF; CDR3 DNA: TGTGCCAGCAGCTTGGCGTCTCCAGGGAATGGCTACACCTTC
V gene: TRBV30; J gene: TRBJ1-2; D gene: -; clone size: -; CDR3 protein: CAWSEGQGLGGYTF; CDR3 DNA: TGTGCCTGGAGTGAGGGGCAGGGGCTTGGTGGCTACACCTTC
V gene: TRBV5-4; J gene: TRBJ2-2; D gene: TRBD1; clone size: -; CDR3 protein: CASSRDSKMNTGELFF; CDR3 DNA: TGTGCCAGCAGCAGGGACAGTAAGATGAACACCGGGGAGCTGTTTTTT
V gene: TRBV11-3; J gene: TRBJ2-1; D gene: TRBD2; clone size: -; CDR3 protein: CASSFSGLGNNEQFF; CDR3 DNA: TGTGCCAGCAGCTTTAGCGGGCTGGGGAACAATGAGCAGTTCTTC
V gene: TRBV5-4; J gene: TRBJ2-5; D gene: -; clone size: few; CDR3 protein: CASSLNREETQYF; CDR3 DNA: TGTGCCAGCAGCTTAAACAGGGAAGAGACCCAGTACTTC
V gene: TRBV5-1; J gene: TRBJ2-7; D gene: -; clone size: -; CDR3 protein: CASSFSQSYEQYF; CDR3 DNA: TGCGCCAGCAGCTTTTCCCAGTCCTACGAGCAGTACTTC
V gene: TRBV10-3; J gene: TRBJ1-5; D gene: -; clone size: -; CDR3 protein: CAIKSDSYSNQPQHF; CDR3 DNA: TGTGCCATCAAATCGGACAGTTATAGCAATCAGCCCCAGCATTTT
V gene: TRBV9; J gene: TRBJ2-5; D gene: -; clone size: -; CDR3 protein: CASSPRRVSRETQYF; CDR3 DNA: TGTGCCAGCAGCCCGCGGAGAGTCTCCAGAGAGACCCAGTACTTC
V gene: TRBV10-3; J gene: TRBJ2-1; D gene: -; clone size: -; CDR3 protein: CAISDLASTYNEQFF; CDR3 DNA: TGTGCCATCAGTGACCTAGCCTCGACCTACAATGAGCAGTTCTTC
V gene: TRBV7-9; J gene: TRBJ1-1; D gene: -; clone size: -; CDR3 protein: CASSLGTKDTEAFF; CDR3 DNA: TGTGCCAGCAGCCTAGGGACTAAGGACACTGAAGCTTTCTTT